Here is one T cell receptor beta chain with its context. The antigen remains unidentified. The data were taken from a study of OX40 agonist ivuxolimab in advanced cancers. Study results and caveats: In the 0.1 to 3.0 mg/kg range, CD4+ and CD8+ blood T cells had expanded clonally by week 6.

The assay was immunoSEQ multiplex PCR, and TCRdb's table has in-frame clones only and misses some. In the table there are roughly 75,000 clones, around 83% of which are singletons. This CDR3 is built from 15 residues. Deletions cut 2 bases from V and 6 bases from J, with 15 bases between. Germline CDR1 reads SGDLS; CDR2 reads YYNGEE. The sample here was CD4+ or CD8+ T cells sorted from blood, taken in a trial of the OX40 agonist ivuxolimab. The chain is built from TRBV9 and TRBJ1-5; maybe TRBD1 (6 bases). The origin of this receptor is an adult with an advanced solid tumor such as melanoma, head and neck, liver or kidney cancer. DNA for the CDR3: TGTGCCAGCAGCGTCGCAGGGGATTCGAGTCAGCCCCAGCATTTT. Its translation: CASSVAGDSSQPQHF. Combining the CDR3 with reference TRBV9 and TRBJ1-5 gives the whole variable domain DSGVTQTPKHLITATGQRVTLRCSPRSGDLSVYWYQQSLDQGLQFLIQYYNGEERAKGNILERFSAQQFPDLHSELNLSSLELGDSALYFCASSVAGDSSQPQHFGDGTRLSIL.